The present T cell receptor beta chain was sequenced within a study of patients and donors after allogeneic stem cell transplantation. CDR1 is SGDLS and CDR2 is YYNGEE in the germline V gene. The ends lost 4 bases at V and 1 base at J; junction bases unmatched: 4. CDR3 size: 16 residues. TCRdb itself ran the RT-PCR reads through MiXCR, one entry per CDR3 protein. The sample yields about 960,000 distinct CDR3 sequences, about a sixth seen once. This clonotype was recorded at least ten times. Sequences were obtained from blood, either unsorted or a sorted T cell fraction (not recorded which). The chain joins TRBV9 to TRBJ2-3, with 12 bases that match TRBD2. The source is a human donor who was either an allogeneic HSCT recipient or a stem cell or donor lymphocyte infusion donor (not recorded which). It is not recorded whose cells these are; they may come from a transplant donor. The CDR3 DNA follows: TGTGCCAGCAGCTTAAGGACTAGCGGGGGCACAGATACGCAGTATTTT. The encoded protein is CASSLRTSGGTDTQYF.